This T cell receptor beta chain was found in a study of neurological immune-mediated disorders. Study as a whole: Of the roughly 35 patients who had multiple sclerosis, some 30 had the relapsing-remitting form and 3 had the secondary progressive form.

The table lists this clonotype with many counts. 5'RACE with 10-nucleotide random UMIs generated the cDNA. TCRdb recomputed calls from the 5' RACE reads with MiXCR, one row per CDR3 protein. Of about 55,000 distinct CDR3 sequences detected, under 4.5% appear once; the ten largest clones hold around 2%. CDR3 length: 15 amino acids. The germline CDR1 and CDR2 sequences are SGHRS and YFSETQ. V shed 0 bases and J shed 0 bases, with 7 bases lying between them. The clonotype was recovered from a middle-aged woman with multiple sclerosis. The rearrangement uses TRBV5-1 and TRBJ1-3; D not resolved. The specimen sequenced was CD4+ T cells from blood. The CDR3 DNA reads as TGCGCCAGCAGCTTGGGCGATTACTCTGGAAACACCATATATTTT. It yields the protein CASSLGDYSGNTIYF. Looking up the rest from reference TRBV5-1 and TRBJ1-3 gives the full variable domain: KAGVTQTPRYLIKTRGQQVTLSCSPISGHRSVSWYQQTPGQGLQFLFEYFSETQRNKGNFPGRFSGRQFSNSRSEMNVSTLELGDSALYLCASSLGDYSGNTIYFGEGSWLTVV.